Described below is a single TCR beta chain sequence and its context. The replicate PCRs on unsorted PBMC were given around 280 ng DNA, which is 25,000 to 35,000 T cell genomes. TCRdb's copy holds only in-frame clones and misses some; the assay was immunoSEQ multiplex PCR. The sample lists fewer than 600,000 clones, around 74% seen once, with 10% to 15% in the top ten. This entry comes from a study of shared clonotypes between healthy human individuals. The sequence came from a woman aged 35 to 49 in good health. Some clones in this sample may be carry-over from other donors' samples. Material for sequencing was PBMCs.

The CDR3 region is CASSYGTTGGMVGSYNEQFF. DNA of the CDR3: TGTGCCAGCAGCTACGGCACGACGGGAGGGATGGTCGGCTCCTACAATGAGCAGTTCTTC. The chain has TRBV4-2 and TRBJ2-1, with 8 positions matching TRBD2. Per germline, CDR1 LGHNA and CDR2 YNFKEQ. The J segment lost 0 bases and the V segment lost 5 bases, leaving 18 bases of the junction unmatched. The CDR3 length is 20 residues.